Presented here are 12 T cell receptor beta chains from one specimen sequenced in a study of T-cell reconstitution after alpha-beta-depleted transplantation in children. It was with unique molecular identifiers that the TCRbeta library was prepared. TCRdb independently ran MiXCR on the PCR reads; one entry per CDR3 protein. Found here are about 110,000 distinct CDR3 sequences, approximately 22% of them singletons; the top ten hold 10%. This sample comprised PBMCs, mostly from graft donor cells, obtained 180 days after TCRalphabeta/CD19-depleted stem cell transplant. These receptors were obtained from a male patient aged 2-15 years who had a stem cell transplant for chronic granulomatous disease, so the T cells may come from the graft donor.

This chain connects TRBV7-2 to TRBJ2-3; 8 bases match TRBD1. After removal of 5 bases from V and 0 bases from J, the junction contained 10 bases not matched to a gene. This CDR3 has 17 residues. Germline CDR1 is SGHTA and CDR2 is FQGNSA. The CDR3 DNA reads as TGTGCCAGCAGCCGCCGGACAGGGCCCAAAAGCACAGATACGCAGTATTTT. Protein product: CASSRRTGPKSTDTQYF.

This clonotype was seen a few times. The CDR3 reads CASSLGDRHSYEQYF. CDR3 DNA sequence: TGCGCCAGCAGCTTGGGTGACAGGCACTCTTACGAGCAGTACTTC. This sequence joins TRBV5-1 and TRBJ2-7; D is perhaps TRBD1 (6 bases). Germline V lookup: CDR1 SGHRS, CDR2 YFSETQ. Trimming pared 0 bases from V and 4 bases from J, leaving 14 bases between. The CDR3 spans 15 residues.

This clonotype turned up a few times. The chain links TRBV15 to TRBJ2-2; no clear D gene. Germline CDR1 LNHNV, CDR2 YYDKDF (reference sequence). The CDR3 spans 17 residues. Trimming stripped 5 bases from V and 0 bases from J, with 16 bases between. The CDR3 loop reads CATSLFPPPSNTGELFF. In nucleotides, the CDR3 is TGTGCCACCAGCCTCTTTCCGCCGCCCTCGAACACCGGGGAGCTGTTTTTT.

The sample holds a few counts of this clonotype. The rearrangement links TRBV20-1 to TRBJ2-3; 9 bases agree with TRBD1. Germline loops: CDR1 DFQATT, CDR2 SNEGSKA (reference sequence). With 7 bases clipped from V and 6 bases from J, the junction kept 5 bases outside the gene matches. The CDR3 consists of 12 residues. This CDR3 reads CSVTGGSDTQYF. The CDR3 DNA reads as TGCAGTGTGACAGGGGGTTCGGATACGCAGTATTTT.

This clonotype showed up many times. This sequence joins TRBV27 and TRBJ1-1; TRBD1 matches 7 bases. Per germline, CDR1 MNHEY and CDR2 SMNVEV (reference sequence). V shed 0 bases and J 4 bases; nucleotides not matched to a gene: 11. This CDR3 has 17 amino acids. As DNA, the CDR3 is TGTGCCAGCAGTTTATCACGGGGAGGGGGCGCCGGCACTGAAGCTTTCTTT. Translation gives CASSLSRGGGAGTEAFF.

This rearrangement joins TRBV10-2 to TRBJ2-5; the D gene is possibly TRBD1 (5 bases). Germline lookup yields CDR1 WSHSY and CDR2 SAAADI. Trimming stripped 3 bases from V and 5 bases from J, with 13 bases between. CDR3 length: 14 residues. The CDR3 region is CASSESQGWETQYF. The CDR3 DNA follows: TGCGCCAGCAGTGAATCCCAGGGATGGGAGACCCAGTACTTC.

The chain is built from TRBV5-1 and TRBJ2-5; D not resolved. The germline V and J ends were trimmed by 7 bases and 7 bases, with 8 bases remaining between them. This CDR3 has 10 amino acids. Germline V gives CDR1 SGHRS, CDR2 YFSETQ. The chain's CDR3 is CASPLGTQYF. Written as DNA, the CDR3 is TGCGCCAGCCCTCTGGGGACCCAGTACTTC.

Ten or more counts support this clonotype. The V gene is TRBV20-1, the J gene TRBJ2-5; weak D call: TRBD2 (5 bases). Germline loops: CDR1 DFQATT, CDR2 SNEGSKA (reference sequence). The CDR3 loop spans 12 amino acids. V lost 0 bases and J 3 bases, leaving 5 bases between the germline ends. CDR3 sequence reads: CSAREGEETQYF. In nucleotides, the CDR3 is TGCAGTGCTAGAGAGGGAGAAGAGACCCAGTACTTC.

This clonotype showed up many times. V is TRBV7-3 and J is TRBJ2-3; TRBD2 matches at 9 bases. The germline gives CDR1 SGHTA, CDR2 FQGTGA. After removal of 6 bases from V and 6 bases from J, the junction contained 4 bases not matched to a gene. This CDR3 has 13 residues. CDR3 loop: CASSPGLADTQYF. As DNA, the CDR3 is TGTGCCAGCAGTCCCGGACTAGCGGATACGCAGTATTTT. Based on the CDR3 plus reference TRBV7-3 and TRBJ2-3, the full variable domain is GAGVSQTPSNKVTEKGKYVELRCDPISGHTALYWYRQSLGQGPEFLIYFQGTGAADDSGLPNDRFFAVRPEGSVSTLKIQRTERGDSAVYLCASSPGLADTQYFGPGTRLTVL.

This clonotype occurred many times. V gene TRBV6-5 combines with J gene TRBJ2-2; D might be TRBD2 (5 bases). The length of the CDR3 is 15 residues. CDR1 is MNHEY, CDR2 SVGAGI, per germline. V was clipped by 0 bases and J by 6 bases, with 11 bases between them. The CDR3 sequence is CASSYSRTYPGELFF. CDR3 nucleotide sequence: TGTGCCAGCAGTTACTCGAGGACTTACCCCGGGGAGCTGTTTTTT.

In its sample, this clonotype was seen many times. The chain links TRBV5-1 to TRBJ2-3, with 8 nucleotides matching TRBD2. V lost 2 bases to trimming and J lost 3 bases; unmatched junction nucleotides: 8. CDR3 length equals 16 residues. CDR1 SGHRS and CDR2 YFSETQ come from the germline V gene. In DNA, the CDR3 is TGCGCCAGCAGCTTCCTCTCCGGGACTAGAACAGATACGCAGTATTTT. Translated, it gives CASSFLSGTRTDTQYF.

This clonotype has a count of ten or more. The chain couples TRBV7-8 to TRBJ2-1; the D is unclear. The V end lost 2 bases, the J end lost 9 bases, and 11 bases lay between the germline ends. The germline gives CDR1 SGHVS, CDR2 FQNEAQ. The CDR3 has 13 amino acids. In DNA form, the CDR3 reads TGTGCCAGCAGCTTACTGGACCGAGGTGAGCAGTTCTTC. Translation gives CASSLLDRGEQFF.